The next 17 T cell receptor beta chains were all read from a single sample in a study of shared T cell receptors in the human thymus. Only in-frame clones appear in the TCRdb table, and some are missing; sequencing was by immunoSEQ multiplex PCR. In the table there are about 710,000 clones, about 87% of which are singletons. This sample was also put to use in a study of human thymus T cells.

Sequencing input: thymocytes. Receptors originate from a boy in the first two years of life with a congenital heart defect.

The chain joins TRBV27 to TRBJ2-5; 9 bases agree with TRBD2. V trimming: 3 bases; J trimming: 2 bases; junction bases outside the gene matches: 7. Germline CDR1 reads MNHEY; CDR2 reads SMNVEV (reference sequence). The CDR3 extends over 16 amino acids. DNA of the CDR3: TGTGCCAGCAGTTTTGGCATAGCGGGAGCTCAAGAGACCCAGTACTTC. Protein: CASSFGIAGAQETQYF.

This clone was recorded only once. The chain couples TRBV27 to TRBJ2-7; TRBD1 is a possible D gene (7 bases). CDR1 is MNHEY and CDR2 is SMNVEV in the germline V gene (reference sequence). The CDR3 sequence is 17 residues long. V was pared by 0 bases and J by 2 bases, with 17 bases between. CDR3 nucleotides: TGTGCCAGCAGTTTATCGATAACAGGGGAGGTTCCCTACGAGCAGTACTTC. It yields the protein CASSLSITGEVPYEQYF.

This clone was detected once. The chain couples TRBV5-4 to TRBJ2-3; 9 nucleotides agree with TRBD2. Trimming took 2 bases from V and 8 from J; bases not matched to a gene: 3. The CDR3 covers 13 residues. Germline CDR1 SGHNT, CDR2 YYREEE (reference sequence). CDR3 sequence reads: CASSLGGGGTQYF. The CDR3 nucleotides read TGTGCCAGCAGCTTAGGCGGGGGGGGTACGCAGTATTTT.

This chain uses TRBV5-1 with TRBJ2-1; 8 bases are a match to TRBD1. With V trimmed by 4 bases and J by 3 bases, 12 bases remained unmatched. Per germline, CDR1 SGHRS and CDR2 YFSETQ. The CDR3 spans 17 residues. The CDR3 spells CASSRSGDRGLYNEQFF. The CDR3 nucleotides are TGCGCCAGCAGCCGATCGGGCGACAGGGGACTCTACAATGAGCAGTTCTTC.

The chain is built from TRBV19 and TRBJ1-2; 9 nucleotides match TRBD1. The germline V gene encodes CDR1 LNHDA and CDR2 SQIVND (reference sequence). The CDR3 has 15 amino acids. V trimming: 3 bases; J trimming: 2 bases; junction bases outside the gene matches: 4. The CDR3 region is CASSIPDRGNYGYTF. Written as DNA, the CDR3 is TGTGCCAGTAGTATCCCGGACAGGGGAAACTATGGCTACACCTTC. Together with reference TRBV19 and TRBJ1-2, the CDR3 gives the full variable domain: DGGITQSPKYLFRKEGQNVTLSCEQNLNHDAMYWYRQDPGQGLRLIYYSQIVNDFQKGDIAEGYSVSREKKESFPLTVTSAQKNPTAFYLCASSIPDRGNYGYTFGSGTRLTVV.

The chain joins TRBV30 to TRBJ2-1, with D tentatively TRBD2 (6 bases). Deletions cut 4 bases from V and 6 bases from J, with 10 bases between. This CDR3 spans 12 amino acids. Germline assignment: CDR1 GTSNPN and CDR2 SVGIG (reference sequence). The CDR3 here is CAWTRLGNEQFF. In DNA, the CDR3 is TGTGCCTGGACCCGACTAGGCAATGAGCAGTTCTTC.

Written as DNA, the CDR3 is TGTGCCAGCAGCTCGGACAGGCCCTACGAGCAGTACTTC. Its protein product is CASSSDRPYEQYF. The chain has TRBV11-2 and TRBJ2-7, with 7 bases fitting TRBD1. This CDR3 comprises 13 residues. V gave up 4 bases and J gave up 2 bases; unmatched junction bases: 2. Germline V gene sequence: CDR1 SGHAT, CDR2 FQNNGV. Based on the CDR3 plus reference TRBV11-2 and TRBJ2-7, the full variable domain is EAGVAQSPRYKIIEKRQSVAFWCNPISGHATLYWYQQILGQGPKLLIQFQNNGVVDDSQLPKDRFSAERLKGVDSTLKIQPAKLEDSAVYLCASSSDRPYEQYFGPGTRLTVT.

This CDR3 is CASSFIEAGGLSSYEQYF. Here the CDR3 DNA reads TGTGCCAGCAGCTTCATCGAGGCGGGGGGACTCTCGTCCTACGAGCAGTACTTC. The rearrangement uses TRBV7-2 and TRBJ2-7, with TRBD2 matching over 8 bases. This CDR3 has 18 amino acids. V was clipped by 3 bases and J by 1 base; unmatched bases: 14. Germline V CDR1 and CDR2: SGHTA, FQGNSA.

V and J are TRBV28 and TRBJ2-1; 13 bases agree with TRBD2. The CDR3 is 18 amino acids. Germline V lookup: CDR1 MDHEN, CDR2 SYDVKM. V trimming: 3 bases; J trimming: 7 bases; junction bases outside the gene matches: 12. The CDR3 region is CASSFPRTSGGALNEQFF. The DNA for the CDR3 is TGTGCCAGCAGTTTCCCCCGCACTAGCGGGGGGGCCTTGAATGAGCAGTTCTTC.

This clone came up once. V is TRBV6-5 and J is TRBJ1-5; the match to TRBD1 covers 9 bases. This CDR3 is built from 15 residues. Germline assignment: CDR1 MNHEY and CDR2 SVGAGI. Trimming at V came to 4 bases and at J to 7 bases, leaving 8 bases not matched to a gene. Here the CDR3 DNA reads TGTGCCAGCAGTTCGGGACAGGGAGGTTGGCAGCCCCAGCATTTT. Its translation: CASSSGQGGWQPQHF.

The CDR3 reads CASRSGTLNTGELFF. The CDR3 nucleotides are TGTGCCAGCAGGTCCGGGACTCTGAACACCGGGGAGCTGTTTTTT. V gene TRBV5-4 combines with J gene TRBJ2-2; perhaps TRBD2 as D (6 bases). This CDR3 spans 15 amino acids. Germline-derived CDR1 and CDR2 are SGHNT and YYREEE (reference sequence). V lost 5 bases and J 1 base, leaving 12 bases between the germline ends.

The chain combines TRBV18 with TRBJ2-1; TRBD2 agrees at 11 bases. Trimming took 3 bases from V and 3 from J; bases not matched to a gene: 4. The CDR3 runs to 16 residues. The V gene's germline CDR1 is KGHSH and CDR2 LQKENI. CDR3 amino acids: CASSPLGLAVYNEQFF. The CDR3 DNA reads as TGTGCCAGCTCACCTTTGGGACTAGCGGTCTACAATGAGCAGTTCTTC. Full variable domain (rest looked up from reference TRBV18 and TRBJ2-1): NAGVMQNPRHLVRRRGQEARLRCSPMKGHSHVYWYRQLPEEGLKFMVYLQKENIIDESGMPKERFSAEFPKEGPSILRIQQVVRGDSAAYFCASSPLGLAVYNEQFFGPGTRLTVL.

The chain joins TRBV6-1 to TRBJ2-7; 8 bases match TRBD2. V gave up 1 base and J gave up 6 bases; unmatched junction bases: 5. Germline V gene lookup returns CDR1 MNHNS and CDR2 SASEGT. CDR3 length: 14 residues. CDR3 bases: TGTGCCAGCAGTGAAGGGATAGCGGGGTTCGAGCAGTACTTC. Its translation is CASSEGIAGFEQYF.

The V call is TRBV5-6, the J call TRBJ1-3, with no clear D. The V end was cut by 4 bases, the J end by 0 bases, with 11 bases between. Per the germline V gene, CDR1 is SGHDT and CDR2 is YYEEEE. The CDR3 totals 15 residues. The DNA for the CDR3 is TGTGCCAGCAGCCCTGGACTGATCTCTGGAAACACCATATATTTT. It encodes CASSPGLISGNTIYF.

This chain links TRBV5-5 with TRBJ1-4, with D maybe TRBD1 (6 bases). CDR1 and CDR2 (germline): SGHKS, YYEKEE (reference sequence). V gave up 3 bases and J gave up 6 bases, with 9 bases separating them. The CDR3 extends over 13 amino acids. In DNA, the CDR3 is TGTGCCAGCAGCTGGGGGCTATATGAAAAACTGTTTTTT. As protein: CASSWGLYEKLFF.

The rearrangement uses TRBV28 and TRBJ2-7, with unresolved D. The V gene lost 7 bases and the J gene lost 5 bases, with 18 bases spanning the gap. The CDR3 totals 14 residues. Germline loops: CDR1 MDHEN, CDR2 SYDVKM. The CDR3 here is CASKSGSHPDEQYF. In DNA, the CDR3 is TGTGCCAGCAAATCCGGGTCCCATCCCGACGAGCAGTACTTC.

The chain couples TRBV7-2 to TRBJ2-5; D may be TRBD1 (6 bases). Germline V gene lookup returns CDR1 SGHTA and CDR2 FQGNSA. V was clipped by 3 bases and J by 1 base, with 9 bases between them. This CDR3 spans 14 amino acids. This CDR3 reads CASSFLRGQETQYF. The CDR3 nucleotides read TGTGCCAGCAGCTTCCTCAGGGGCCAAGAGACCCAGTACTTC. Full variable domain (missing parts from reference TRBV7-2 and TRBJ2-5): GAGVSQSPSNKVTEKGKDVELRCDPISGHTALYWYRQSLGQGLEFLIYFQGNSAPDKSGLPSDRFSAERTGGSVSTLTIQRTQQEDSAVYLCASSFLRGQETQYFGPGTRLLVL.